In this sample, the clone carrying this T cell receptor (beta chain) turned up a few times. This sample is part of a study of blood T cell repertoires in COVID-19. CDR3 length equals 13 residues. The germline V gene has CDR1 MNHEY and CDR2 SVGAGI. Trimming left V 6 bases short and J 9 bases short, with 12 bases between. Per the original data handling: Reference gene primer amplification gave estimated nucleated cell counts. Using immunoSEQ multiplex PCR, the repertoire was profiled, and TCRdb retains in-frame clones only, with some absent. V and J calls and clone size are copied from that table; D and trimming were computed from the DNA. The sample includes hundreds of thousands of clones, 85% to 90% seen only once; the top ten take about 4.1%. Ages ranged from about 18 to 89 years, with residence in 20 to 30 US areas. Cohort placement rested on clinical history that participants reported themselves.

V gene TRBV6-5 combines with J gene TRBJ1-6, with D maybe TRBD1 (5 bases). The origin of this receptor is a man aged 25 to 40 who had recovered from COVID-19. The material sequenced was PBMCs or T cells enriched from blood (not recorded which). In DNA, the CDR3 is TGTGCCAGCAGCAGACAGAATGGTTCACCCCTCCACTTT. Encoded protein: CASSRQNGSPLHF.